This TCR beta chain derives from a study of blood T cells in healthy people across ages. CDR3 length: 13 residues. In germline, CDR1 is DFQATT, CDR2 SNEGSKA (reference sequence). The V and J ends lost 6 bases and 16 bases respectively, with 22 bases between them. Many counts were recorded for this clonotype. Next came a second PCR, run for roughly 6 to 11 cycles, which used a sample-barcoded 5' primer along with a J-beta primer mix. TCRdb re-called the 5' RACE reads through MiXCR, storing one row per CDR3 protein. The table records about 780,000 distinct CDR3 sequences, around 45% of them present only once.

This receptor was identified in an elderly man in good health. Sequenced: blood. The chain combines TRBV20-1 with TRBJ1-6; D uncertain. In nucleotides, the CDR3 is TGCAGTGCGACCGGGCCTATTCCCCGACCGCTCCACTTT. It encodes CSATGPIPRPLHF.